This T cell receptor beta chain is drawn from a study of CD4 T cells in relation to SARS-CoV-2 and coronaviruses. The overall study: Shared crossreactive spike epitopes were mapped to their HLA restriction.

Libraries were prepared by immunoSEQ multiplex PCR; TCRdb keeps only in-frame clonotypes and omits some of them. The data contain approximately 25,000 clones, around 70% of them seen just once; the ten biggest clones take up roughly 18%. Before the COVID-19 pandemic, during about 2011-2018, CD4+ T cells were taken from unexposed donors. After more than eight days of culture, CD4+ T cells were isolated. Unexposed-donor CD4+ T cells were probed with SARS-CoV-2 S/N and four cold-coronavirus spikes, cells permitting. Approximately 1.8 million PBMCs per well were cultured with approximately 9.2 IU/ml IL-2. Fresh IL-2 medium replaced half the medium on days 3 and 7. CDR3 length: 14 amino acids. V was pared by 6 bases and J by 0 bases, with 4 bases of the junction left unmatched. Germline CDR1 ENHRY, CDR2 SYGVKD. In regard to this clone: What it binds is not known.

The rearrangement joins TRBV10-3 to TRBJ2-7; 8 bases are a match to TRBD1. The source is a human donor in good health. The sample consisted of CD4+ T cells from PBMCs, cultured in vitro. The DNA of the CDR3 is TGTGCCATCAGCACAGGGGGGAACTCCTACGAGCAGTACTTC. This codes for CAISTGGNSYEQYF.